This is a list of T cell receptor beta chains from one sample in a study of spatial heterogeneity in lung cancer. TCRdb reprocessed the 5' RACE reads via MiXCR and lists one record per CDR3 protein. The data hold approximately 50,000 distinct CDR3 sequences, with 7.4% observed a single time. The sample consisted of PBMCs, taken at follow-up. Receptors were obtained from a female donor with early-stage non-small cell lung cancer. Each CDR3 is given with its conserved first and last residue. The D gene is left open where the match is weak. For some rows the clone size is stated as once, few or many, or as a class when expanded; others skip it.

D gene: .
V gene: TRBV6-5
clone size: few
J gene: TRBJ1-1
CDR3 protein: CASRMSGGITEAFF
CDR3 DNA: TGTGCCAGCAGGATGTCGGGAGGCATCACTGAAGCTTTCTTT

D gene: TRBD2
V gene: TRBV20-1
clone size: many
J gene: TRBJ2-7
CDR3 protein: CSAPRTSGYEQYF
CDR3 DNA: TGCAGTGCTCCACGGACTAGCGGGTACGAGCAGTACTTC

D gene: TRBD1
V gene: TRBV12-3/TRBV12-4
clone size: many
J gene: TRBJ1-1
CDR3 protein: CASSNRGNTEAFF
CDR3 DNA: TGTGCCAGCAGCAACAGGGGAAACACTGAAGCTTTCTTT

D gene: TRBD1
V gene: TRBV2
clone size: few
J gene: TRBJ1-2
CDR3 protein: CASSGQGANYGYTF
CDR3 DNA: TGTGCCAGCAGTGGACAGGGGGCTAACTATGGCTACACCTTC

D gene: TRBD1
V gene: TRBV7-2
clone size: many
J gene: TRBJ2-7
CDR3 protein: CASSPDRDSSYEQYF
CDR3 DNA: TGTGCCAGCAGTCCGGACAGGGACAGCTCCTACGAGCAGTACTTC

D gene: .
V gene: TRBV7-2
clone size: .
J gene: TRBJ2-5
CDR3 protein: CASSSSGFETQYF
CDR3 DNA: TGTGCCAGCAGCTCCAGCGGGTTCGAGACCCAGTACTTC

D gene: .
V gene: TRBV20-1
clone size: .
J gene: TRBJ2-7
CDR3 protein: CSARGPAFYEQYF
CDR3 DNA: TGCAGTGCTAGGGGACCCGCCTTTTACGAGCAGTACTTC

D gene: .
V gene: TRBV6-2/TRBV6-3
clone size: .
J gene: TRBJ2-1
CDR3 protein: CASSYFLARNEQFF
CDR3 DNA: TGTGCCAGCAGTTACTTCCTAGCCCGCAATGAGCAGTTCTTC

D gene: .
V gene: TRBV7-9
clone size: few
J gene: TRBJ1-1
CDR3 protein: CASSSLGEGTEAFF
CDR3 DNA: TGTGCCAGCAGCTCCCTTGGGGAAGGGACTGAAGCTTTCTTT

D gene: .
V gene: TRBV20-1
clone size: few
J gene: TRBJ1-1
CDR3 protein: CSARNTAGGDEAFF
CDR3 DNA: TGCAGTGCTAGAAACACCGCGGGGGGCGATGAAGCTTTCTTT

D gene: .
V gene: TRBV29-1
clone size: few
J gene: TRBJ1-5
CDR3 protein: CSVVDSGRSNQPQHF
CDR3 DNA: TGCAGCGTTGTGGATTCAGGGCGCAGCAATCAGCCCCAGCATTTT

D gene: TRBD1
V gene: TRBV7-2
clone size: few
J gene: TRBJ1-5
CDR3 protein: CASSDRVNQPQHF
CDR3 DNA: TGTGCCAGCAGCGACAGGGTGAATCAGCCCCAGCATTTT

D gene: .
V gene: TRBV20-1
clone size: many
J gene: TRBJ2-7
CDR3 protein: CSAMTGSYEQYF
CDR3 DNA: TGCAGTGCTATGACAGGTTCCTACGAGCAGTACTTC

D gene: TRBD1
V gene: TRBV27
clone size: many
J gene: TRBJ2-1
CDR3 protein: CASSSTGPSYNEQFF
CDR3 DNA: TGTGCCAGCAGTTCGACAGGGCCCTCCTACAATGAGCAGTTCTTC

D gene: .
V gene: TRBV2
clone size: few
J gene: TRBJ1-5
CDR3 protein: CASREDSFDSNQPQHF
CDR3 DNA: TGTGCCAGCAGGGAGGACAGCTTCGATAGCAATCAGCCCCAGCATTTT

D gene: .
V gene: TRBV7-2
clone size: few
J gene: TRBJ1-4
CDR3 protein: CASSFYGSGTNEKLFF
CDR3 DNA: TGTGCCAGCAGCTTTTATGGGAGTGGGACTAATGAAAAACTGTTTTTT

D gene: .
V gene: TRBV15
clone size: many
J gene: TRBJ2-2
CDR3 protein: CATADGANTGELFF
CDR3 DNA: TGTGCCACCGCGGACGGAGCGAACACCGGGGAGCTGTTTTTT

D gene: .
V gene: TRBV3-1
clone size: .
J gene: TRBJ2-6
CDR3 protein: CASSPLTGYGANVLPF
CDR3 DNA: TGTGCCAGCAGCCCCCTGACGGGGTATGGGGCCAACGTCCTGCCTTTC

D gene: .
V gene: TRBV7-9
clone size: .
J gene: TRBJ1-1
CDR3 protein: CASHQLPTSPGAFF
CDR3 DNA: TGTGCCAGCCACCAGCTTCCGACATCTCCAGGGGCTTTCTTT

D gene: .
V gene: TRBV20-1
clone size: few
J gene: TRBJ1-1
CDR3 protein: CSSTRVRRTEAFF
CDR3 DNA: TGCAGTTCAACCAGGGTACGAAGGACTGAAGCTTTCTTT

D gene: .
V gene: TRBV5-1
clone size: many
J gene: TRBJ1-2
CDR3 protein: CASSFNRVEDGYTF
CDR3 DNA: TGCGCCAGCAGCTTTAACAGGGTAGAGGATGGCTACACCTTC

D gene: .
V gene: TRBV18
clone size: .
J gene: TRBJ1-1
CDR3 protein: CASSMGENTEAFF
CDR3 DNA: TGTGCCAGCTCAATGGGGGAGAACACTGAAGCTTTCTTT

D gene: TRBD1
V gene: TRBV7-2
clone size: many
J gene: TRBJ2-1
CDR3 protein: CASSFRTGRNEQFF
CDR3 DNA: TGTGCCAGCAGCTTTAGGACAGGGCGCAATGAGCAGTTCTTC

D gene: .
V gene: TRBV10-3
clone size: few
J gene: TRBJ2-3
CDR3 protein: CAISDLNTQYF
CDR3 DNA: TGTGCCATCAGTGACCTAAATACGCAGTATTTT

D gene: TRBD1
V gene: TRBV19
clone size: many
J gene: TRBJ1-5
CDR3 protein: CASGGQGMRGNQPQHF
CDR3 DNA: TGTGCCAGTGGAGGACAGGGGATGAGGGGCAATCAGCCCCAGCATTTT

D gene: .
V gene: TRBV24-1
clone size: few
J gene: TRBJ2-1
CDR3 protein: CATSDFSALEQFF
CDR3 DNA: TGTGCCACCAGTGATTTTTCGGCCCTAGAGCAGTTCTTC

D gene: .
V gene: TRBV20-1
clone size: .
J gene: TRBJ2-7
CDR3 protein: CSARDPQAFTTYEQYF
CDR3 DNA: TGCAGTGCTAGAGACCCACAGGCCTTTACCACCTACGAGCAGTACTTC

D gene: .
V gene: TRBV29-1
clone size: many
J gene: TRBJ2-3
CDR3 protein: CSVLPRVDTQYF
CDR3 DNA: TGCAGCGTCCTACCACGGGTAGATACGCAGTATTTT

D gene: .
V gene: TRBV4-1
clone size: many
J gene: TRBJ2-2
CDR3 protein: CASSLRKQSAGELFF
CDR3 DNA: TGCGCCAGCAGCCTTCGAAAACAGTCCGCCGGGGAGCTGTTTTTT

D gene: .
V gene: TRBV6-5
clone size: few
J gene: TRBJ2-3
CDR3 protein: CASTHSGARTDTQYF
CDR3 DNA: TGTGCCAGCACCCACTCGGGGGCTCGAACAGATACGCAGTATTTT

D gene: .
V gene: TRBV7-9
clone size: few
J gene: TRBJ2-1
CDR3 protein: CAGLGRLSGNEQFF
CDR3 DNA: TGTGCCGGCCTGGGCCGTCTTAGTGGCAATGAGCAGTTCTTC

D gene: .
V gene: TRBV6-5
clone size: .
J gene: TRBJ2-7
CDR3 protein: CASSYPTVARTQAYEQYF
CDR3 DNA: TGTGCCAGCAGTTACCCGACAGTCGCTAGAACCCAGGCCTACGAGCAGTACTTC

D gene: TRBD1
V gene: TRBV20-1
clone size: .
J gene: TRBJ1-1
CDR3 protein: CSARSQGAQTEAFF
CDR3 DNA: TGCAGTGCTAGATCCCAGGGGGCACAAACTGAAGCTTTCTTT

D gene: TRBD1
V gene: TRBV12-3/TRBV12-4
clone size: .
J gene: TRBJ1-5
CDR3 protein: CASSSTSGGNQPQHF
CDR3 DNA: TGTGCCAGCAGCTCAACTTCAGGGGGGAATCAGCCCCAGCATTTT

D gene: .
V gene: TRBV5-1
clone size: many
J gene: TRBJ2-2
CDR3 protein: CASSFSLGSGELFF
CDR3 DNA: TGCGCCAGCAGCTTTAGCTTGGGGAGCGGGGAGCTGTTTTTT

D gene: TRBD1
V gene: TRBV7-9
clone size: many
J gene: TRBJ1-5
CDR3 protein: CASSLLRQGDGPQHF
CDR3 DNA: TGTGCCAGCAGCTTATTAAGACAGGGGGACGGGCCCCAGCATTTT

D gene: TRBD2
V gene: TRBV5-1
clone size: .
J gene: TRBJ2-1
CDR3 protein: CASSTSGGYNEQFF
CDR3 DNA: TGCGCCAGCTCCACTAGCGGGGGGTACAATGAGCAGTTCTTC

D gene: .
V gene: TRBV7-8
clone size: .
J gene: TRBJ1-5
CDR3 protein: CASSLRGHNQPQHF
CDR3 DNA: TGTGCCAGCAGCCTCCGGGGGCACAATCAGCCCCAGCATTTT

D gene: .
V gene: TRBV7-3
clone size: .
J gene: TRBJ2-2
CDR3 protein: CASSPRQGYTGVLFF
CDR3 DNA: TGTGCCAGCAGCCCCCGTCAGGGCTACACCGGGGTGCTGTTTTTT

D gene: .
V gene: TRBV10-3
clone size: .
J gene: TRBJ2-3
CDR3 protein: CAISDPTGRTDTQYF
CDR3 DNA: TGTGCCATCAGTGACCCGACAGGGAGGACAGATACGCAGTATTTT

D gene: TRBD1
V gene: TRBV11-2
clone size: few
J gene: TRBJ1-1
CDR3 protein: CASSDRTGASPNTEAFF
CDR3 DNA: TGTGCCAGCAGCGACAGAACAGGGGCCAGCCCAAACACTGAAGCTTTCTTT

D gene: .
V gene: TRBV28
clone size: many
J gene: TRBJ2-7
CDR3 protein: CASNRAPEQYF
CDR3 DNA: TGTGCCAGCAACAGAGCACCCGAGCAGTACTTC

D gene: TRBD1
V gene: TRBV6-5
clone size: many
J gene: TRBJ1-1
CDR3 protein: CASSYRDRGQAFF
CDR3 DNA: TGTGCCAGCAGTTACCGGGACAGGGGGCAAGCTTTCTTT

D gene: .
V gene: TRBV7-2
clone size: many
J gene: TRBJ1-2
CDR3 protein: CASSLARVGGYTF
CDR3 DNA: TGTGCCAGCAGCCTCGCCAGGGTGGGTGGCTACACCTTC

D gene: TRBD2
V gene: TRBV4-1
clone size: many
J gene: TRBJ2-5
CDR3 protein: CASSQAPAGDQETQYF
CDR3 DNA: TGCGCCAGCAGCCAAGCCCCAGCGGGGGACCAAGAGACCCAGTACTTC

D gene: .
V gene: TRBV20-1
clone size: many
J gene: TRBJ2-3
CDR3 protein: CSASRRVSPPDTQYF
CDR3 DNA: TGCAGTGCTAGTCGCAGGGTGAGCCCCCCAGATACGCAGTATTTT

D gene: TRBD2
V gene: TRBV29-1
clone size: many
J gene: TRBJ2-5
CDR3 protein: CSVVQGGSETQYF
CDR3 DNA: TGCAGCGTTGTCCAGGGAGGGTCAGAGACCCAGTACTTC

D gene: .
V gene: TRBV18
clone size: few
J gene: TRBJ2-5
CDR3 protein: CASSPIAPNGLEETQYF
CDR3 DNA: TGTGCCAGCTCACCCATAGCACCGAATGGGCTGGAAGAGACCCAGTACTTC

D gene: .
V gene: TRBV20-1
clone size: .
J gene: TRBJ2-3
CDR3 protein: CSARDWFGSTDTQYF
CDR3 DNA: TGCAGTGCTAGAGATTGGTTTGGTAGCACAGATACGCAGTATTTT

D gene: .
V gene: TRBV7-8
clone size: few
J gene: TRBJ1-1
CDR3 protein: CASSSINGPPNTEAFF
CDR3 DNA: TGTGCCAGCAGCTCAATCAACGGCCCTCCGAACACTGAAGCTTTCTTT

D gene: .
V gene: TRBV6-5
clone size: few
J gene: TRBJ2-1
CDR3 protein: CASSYEGPIASNEQFF
CDR3 DNA: TGTGCCAGCAGTTACGAGGGGCCGATTGCTAGCAATGAGCAGTTCTTC

D gene: TRBD1
V gene: TRBV5-1
clone size: many
J gene: TRBJ2-5
CDR3 protein: CASSQPTGTETQYF
CDR3 DNA: TGCGCCAGCAGCCAGCCGACAGGGACGGAGACCCAGTACTTC

D gene: .
V gene: TRBV7-2
clone size: .
J gene: TRBJ2-2
CDR3 protein: CASSPRAPWNTGELFF
CDR3 DNA: TGTGCCAGCAGCCCAAGGGCGCCCTGGAACACCGGGGAGCTGTTTTTT

D gene: .
V gene: TRBV11-2
clone size: .
J gene: TRBJ2-5
CDR3 protein: CASSLARQETQYF
CDR3 DNA: TGTGCCAGCAGCTTAGCTAGGCAAGAGACCCAGTACTTC

D gene: TRBD1
V gene: TRBV12-3/TRBV12-4
clone size: many
J gene: TRBJ1-4
CDR3 protein: CASSPGQDGRLFF
CDR3 DNA: TGTGCCAGCAGCCCAGGACAGGACGGAAGACTGTTTTTT

D gene: .
V gene: TRBV19
clone size: few
J gene: TRBJ2-1
CDR3 protein: CASSLGLAGIEQFF
CDR3 DNA: TGTGCCAGTTCATTAGGGCTAGCTGGGATAGAGCAGTTCTTC

D gene: .
V gene: TRBV7-2
clone size: many
J gene: TRBJ2-3
CDR3 protein: CASSRGPRGGTDTQYF
CDR3 DNA: TGTGCCAGCAGCCGGGGGCCAAGAGGGGGCACAGATACGCAGTATTTT

D gene: TRBD1
V gene: TRBV18
clone size: many
J gene: TRBJ1-2
CDR3 protein: CASSMDRSYGYTF
CDR3 DNA: TGTGCCAGCTCAATGGACAGGAGTTATGGCTACACCTTC

D gene: .
V gene: TRBV30
clone size: many
J gene: TRBJ1-1
CDR3 protein: CAWSTLGRRTEAFF
CDR3 DNA: TGTGCCTGGAGTACCTTGGGGAGACGGACTGAAGCTTTCTTT

D gene: TRBD1
V gene: TRBV12-5
clone size: many
J gene: TRBJ1-1
CDR3 protein: CASGLGTGSAFF
CDR3 DNA: TGTGCTAGTGGTTTGGGGACAGGGAGTGCTTTCTTT